This is a list of T cell receptor beta chains from one sample in a study of blood T cell repertoires in COVID-19. Libraries were prepared by immunoSEQ multiplex PCR; TCRdb keeps only in-frame clonotypes and omits some of them. Among 300,000 to 400,000 clones, 70% to 90% were seen once, and the ten largest hold approximately 3%. Sequencing input: peripheral blood. The receptors come from a woman in her 30s with COVID-19, enrolled during active disease. The CDR3 runs from the conserved cysteine through the conserved F or W. A D gene is named only where the DNA matches it firmly. Size values are once, few and many counts, or a class for expanded clones, and some rows have none.

TRBJ1-4 | . | TRBV6-1 | . | TGTGCCAGCCACCACAGCACAGAAAAACTGTTTTTT | CASHHSTEKLFF
TRBJ2-2 | . | TRBV7-2 | . | TGTGCCAGCAGCTTAGACGTGGCTAGTAACACCGGGGAGCTGTTTTTT | CASSLDVASNTGELFF
TRBJ2-1 | TRBD2 | TRBV6-4 | once | TGTGCCAGCAGTCCCAGGCTAGCGGGGATACATGAGCAGTTCTTC | CASSPRLAGIHEQFF
TRBJ2-2 | TRBD2 | TRBV4-1 | . | TGCGCCAGCAGCCAAGTGACGGGAGGGCCAAGGGTCGGGGAGCTGTTTTTT | CASSQVTGGPRVGELFF
TRBJ2-7 | . | TRBV10-1 | . | TGCGCCAGAGCCGGGACAAGCTCCTACGAGCAGTACTTC | CARAGTSSYEQYF
TRBJ2-7 | TRBD2 | TRBV4-2 | . | TGTGCCAGCAGCCAGACTAGCGGGGTCTCAGCCGAGCAGTACTTC | CASSQTSGVSAEQYF
TRBJ1-1 | . | TRBV5-1 | . | TGCGCCAGCAGCCCCACGTCGGTCGTCGACACTGAAGCTTTCTTT | CASSPTSVVDTEAFF
TRBJ1-1 | . | TRBV6-5 | . | TGTGCCAGCCGTCGTAACACTGAAGCTTTCTTT | CASRRNTEAFF
TRBJ1-6 | . | TRBV11-3 | . | TGTGCCAGCAGCGCGGAGGCTTCGGGTTCACCCCTCCACTTT | CASSAEASGSPLHF
TRBJ2-3 | . | TRBV7-2 | . | TGTGCCAGCAACTTCCCGGACAGAACCACAGATACGCAGTATTTT | CASNFPDRTTDTQYF
TRBJ2-3 | . | TRBV7-2 | once | TGTGCCAGCAGCCTCAGTGGTCCTCGTATAGATACGCAGTATTTT | CASSLSGPRIDTQYF
TRBJ2-7 | . | TRBV27 | . | TGTGCCAGCAGTTTAAGTGGGGAGTTGACCTACGAGCAGTACTTC | CASSLSGELTYEQYF
TRBJ1-4 | . | TRBV25-1 | . | TGTGCCAGCAGTGAATATCGGGGTTCTAATGAAAAACTGTTTTTT | CASSEYRGSNEKLFF
TRBJ2-6 | . | TRBV19 | . | TGTGCCAGTAGTACCGCCATACGGGTAAATGTTTCTGGGGCCAACGTCCTGACTTTC | CASSTAIRVNVSGANVLTF
TRBJ1-1 | . | TRBV18 | . | TGTGCCAGCTCTGGCTCAGTGAACACTGAAGCTTTCTTT | CASSGSVNTEAFF
TRBJ1-1 | . | TRBV7-9 | . | TGTGCCAGCAGCTTTCAGTGGAACACTGAAGCTTTCTTT | CASSFQWNTEAFF
TRBJ1-1 | . | TRBV10-2 | . | TGCGCCAGCAGTCTGACCCGGGAGAACACTGAAGCTTTCTTT | CASSLTRENTEAFF
TRBJ1-5 | . | TRBV15 | . | TGTGCCACCAGGGGAAACAGGGAGAGTCAGCCCCAGCATTTT | CATRGNRESQPQHF
TRBJ2-1 | . | TRBV6-4 | . | TGTGCCAGGGTTGGGGTAGCCAGAGGGAATGAGCAGTTCTTC | CARVGVARGNEQFF
TRBJ2-7 | . | TRBV19 | . | TGTGCCAGTAGACAGGGTTACGAGCAGTACTTC | CASRQGYEQYF
TRBJ2-3 | TRBD2 | TRBV11-3 | . | TGTGCCAGCAGCTCTCGGGGGGACACAGATACGCAGTATTTT | CASSSRGDTDTQYF
TRBJ2-5 | . | TRBV9 | . | TGTGCCAGCAGCGTAGCTCTGGGGGCCACTCAAGAGACCCAGTACTTC | CASSVALGATQETQYF
TRBJ1-2 | TRBD1 | TRBV2 | . | TGTGCCAGCAGTGGGGACAGAAACTATGGCTACACCTTC | CASSGDRNYGYTF
TRBJ1-1 | . | TRBV6-5 | once | TGTGCCACTTCATCCGGGGAGGGGACTGAAGCTTTCTTT | CATSSGEGTEAFF
TRBJ1-3 | TRBD1 | TRBV7-2 | . | TGTGCCAGCGAGGGGGCCGGGGCCTTCTCTGGAAACACCATATATTTT | CASEGAGAFSGNTIYF
TRBJ1-2 | TRBD1 | TRBV6-1 | few | TGTGCCAGCAGTGAAGGGAGGGGACAGGGGAATGGCTACACCTTC | CASSEGRGQGNGYTF
TRBJ1-1 | . | TRBV12-3/TRBV12-4 | . | TGTGCCAGCAGTCCCCTCCTCTCTTCCGGTTCTTTCTTT | CASSPLLSSGSFF
TRBJ2-5 | . | TRBV4-1 | . | TGCGCCAGCAGCCAACCAAGCGGGCTACGAGAAGAGACCCAGTACTTC | CASSQPSGLREETQYF
TRBJ1-5 | . | TRBV7-2 | . | TGTGCCAGCAGCTTAACCGGGCGAGGGAGCGCGTATCAGCCCCAGCATTTT | CASSLTGRGSAYQPQHF
TRBJ2-1 | TRBD2 | TRBV3-1/TRBV3-2 | . | TGTGCCAGCGTCAGGCTAGCGGATTTGAAAACCGACTACAATGAGCAGTTCTTC | CASVRLADLKTDYNEQFF
TRBJ1-1 | . | TRBV6-5 | . | TGTGCCAGCAGTTATCTCAGGAAAGCTTTCTTT | CASSYLRKAFF
TRBJ1-2 | . | TRBV28 | . | TGTGCCACCAGGCTACAGAACTATGGCTACACCTTC | CATRLQNYGYTF
TRBJ2-1 | TRBD2 | TRBV18 | . | TGTGCCAGCTCATCCTCAGGACTAGCGGGGCCCCAGTTCTTC | CASSSSGLAGPQFF
TRBJ2-5 | TRBD2 | TRBV9 | . | TGTGCCAGCAGCGTTAGCGGGAGGGGCCAAGAGACCCAGTACTTC | CASSVSGRGQETQYF
TRBJ2-7 | . | TRBV28 | . | TGTGCCAGCAGTTCAAGACAGGTGACCTACGAGCAGTACTTC | CASSSRQVTYEQYF
TRBJ2-1 | TRBD2 | TRBV5-1 | . | TGCGCCAGCAGCTTGACTAGCGGGCCCTACAATGAGCAGTTCTTC | CASSLTSGPYNEQFF
TRBJ1-1 | . | TRBV28 | . | TGTGCCAGCAGTTTAATCAGGGGCAGTGAAGCTTTCTTT | CASSLIRGSEAFF
TRBJ1-6 | . | TRBV5-4 | . | TGTGCCAGCAGCTTGGACGGGGGGCAGAATTCACCCCTCCACTTT | CASSLDGGQNSPLHF
TRBJ2-1 | TRBD2 | TRBV7-2 | . | TGTGCCAGCATGTCTAATAGCGGGAGGCAGTACAATGAGCAGTTCTTC | CASMSNSGRQYNEQFF
TRBJ1-2 | . | TRBV3-1/TRBV3-2 | . | TGTGCCAGCAGCCATTTAGGTACAGGATTAACCTCTAACTATGGCTACACCTTC | CASSHLGTGLTSNYGYTF
TRBJ2-4 | TRBD2 | TRBV6-6 | . | TGTGCCAGCAGTTGGGCGACTAGCGGAGCCAAAAACATTCAGTACTTC | CASSWATSGAKNIQYF
TRBJ2-5 | TRBD2 | TRBV20-1 | . | TGCAGTGCTAGTCTAGCGGGGACTCGGGGGACCCAGTACTTC | CSASLAGTRGTQYF
TRBJ1-2 | TRBD1 | TRBV4-3 | . | TGCGCCAGCAGCCAAGATTTGGGGACAGGCGGCTATGGCTACACCTTC | CASSQDLGTGGYGYTF
TRBJ2-5 | . | TRBV24-1 | once | TGTGCCACCAGTGCCGTCGACAGGCAAGAGACCCAGTACTTC | CATSAVDRQETQYF
TRBJ2-1 | TRBD1 | TRBV18 | . | TGTGCCAGCTCACCCCTCCCTCCGGGACAGGGCTCCTACAATGAGCAGTTCTTC | CASSPLPPGQGSYNEQFF
TRBJ2-3 | . | TRBV11-3 | . | TGTGCCAGCAGCTTCGGACTGAACACAGATACGCAGTATTTT | CASSFGLNTDTQYF
TRBJ2-5 | . | TRBV11-2 | . | TGTGCCAGCAGCTTATGGGGGGGCCCACCAGAGACCCAGTACTTC | CASSLWGGPPETQYF
TRBJ2-2 | TRBD2 | TRBV9 | . | TGTGCCAGCAGCACCCCGGGACTAGCGGGAGTTCGGACCGGGGAGCTGTTTTTT | CASSTPGLAGVRTGELFF
TRBJ2-3 | . | TRBV5-8 | . | TGTGCCAGCAGCTTGGGGAGTAGGCAGGATACGCAGTATTTT | CASSLGSRQDTQYF
TRBJ1-2 | TRBD1 | TRBV7-9 | . | TGTGCCAGCAGTTACCCAATACAGGGGGAAAGTGGCTACACCTTC | CASSYPIQGESGYTF
TRBJ1-4 | . | TRBV2 | . | TGTGCCAGCAGACCCCCTGACAGTAATGAAAAACTGTTTTTT | CASRPPDSNEKLFF
TRBJ1-2 | . | TRBV6-5 | . | TGTGCCAGCAGCCGCAAACAGGGCTCCTATGGCTACACCTTC | CASSRKQGSYGYTF
TRBJ1-1 | . | TRBV28 | . | TGTGCCAGCAGTACCCCGGGAGGCGCTGAAGCTTTCTTT | CASSTPGGAEAFF
TRBJ1-1 | . | TRBV20-1 | . | TGCAGTGCTAGAGCCGACAGTGAAGCTTTCTTT | CSARADSEAFF
TRBJ1-2 | . | TRBV19 | . | TGTGCCAGTAGTATTGATTGGGGAGTGGACTATGGCTACACCTTC | CASSIDWGVDYGYTF
TRBJ1-5 | TRBD1 | TRBV7-9 | . | TGTGCCAGCAGCTTAGCGCTGGGGACAGGGAGCAATCAGCCCCAGCATTTT | CASSLALGTGSNQPQHF
TRBJ1-1 | . | TRBV6-5 | once | TGTGCCAGCAGTTACTCCGCGGGTTCGAACACTGAAGCTTTCTTT | CASSYSAGSNTEAFF